A selection of T cell receptor beta chains follows, all from one sample in a study of blood T cell repertoires in COVID-19. Sequencing was performed with immunoSEQ multiplex PCR; in TCRdb, only in-frame clones are kept and a portion is missing. The sample shows 250,000 or so clones, around 90% of them seen only once. Sequenced material: peripheral blood. The source is a man under 40 with COVID-19, enrolled during active disease. Both conserved end residues are part of each CDR3. The order of the fields is D gene, J gene, V gene, CDR3 length, clone size, CDR3 protein, CDR3 DNA. A D gene is named only where the DNA matches it firmly. Expanded clones get a size class; other rows say once, few or many, or leave the size out.

D gene: -; J gene: TRBJ2-7; V gene: TRBV9; CDR3 length: 14; clone size: -; CDR3 protein: CASSEGRPGYEQYF; CDR3 DNA: TGTGCCAGCAGCGAGGGTAGACCGGGGTACGAGCAGTACTTC
D gene: -; J gene: TRBJ1-3; V gene: TRBV9; CDR3 length: 16; clone size: -; CDR3 protein: CASSVAGAYSGNTIYF; CDR3 DNA: TGTGCCAGCAGCGTAGCAGGGGCTTACTCTGGAAACACCATATATTTT
D gene: TRBD1; J gene: TRBJ1-1; V gene: TRBV4-1; CDR3 length: 15; clone size: -; CDR3 protein: CASSQSGQRNTEAFF; CDR3 DNA: TGCGCCAGCAGCCAATCGGGACAGCGAAACACTGAAGCTTTCTTT
D gene: TRBD1; J gene: TRBJ2-7; V gene: TRBV11-3; CDR3 length: 15; clone size: once; CDR3 protein: CASSSGISTGDEQYF; CDR3 DNA: TGTGCCAGCAGCTCGGGAATAAGTACAGGGGACGAGCAGTACTTC
D gene: TRBD1; J gene: TRBJ1-3; V gene: TRBV10-1; CDR3 length: 15; clone size: once; CDR3 protein: CASSAGQATGNTIYF; CDR3 DNA: TGCGCCAGCAGTGCAGGACAGGCGACTGGAAACACCATATATTTT
D gene: -; J gene: TRBJ2-1; V gene: TRBV7-6; CDR3 length: 14; clone size: -; CDR3 protein: CASSWGGPYNEQFF; CDR3 DNA: TGTGCCAGCAGCTGGGGGGGCCCCTACAATGAGCAGTTCTTC
D gene: -; J gene: TRBJ2-6; V gene: TRBV27; CDR3 length: 16; clone size: -; CDR3 protein: CASSLEGGAGANVLTF; CDR3 DNA: TGTGCCAGCAGTTTAGAGGGGGGGGCTGGGGCCAACGTCCTGACTTTC
D gene: TRBD1; J gene: TRBJ2-1; V gene: TRBV2; CDR3 length: 15; clone size: -; CDR3 protein: CAGLTADREGNEQFF; CDR3 DNA: TGTGCCGGTCTAACCGCCGACAGGGAAGGGAATGAGCAGTTCTTC
D gene: -; J gene: TRBJ2-2; V gene: TRBV11-3; CDR3 length: 15; clone size: -; CDR3 protein: CASSPEAPSVGELFF; CDR3 DNA: TGTGCCAGCAGCCCGGAGGCGCCATCCGTCGGGGAGCTGTTTTTT
D gene: TRBD1; J gene: TRBJ1-1; V gene: TRBV15; CDR3 length: 18; clone size: -; CDR3 protein: CATRPLGQGVWVYTEAFF; CDR3 DNA: TGTGCCACCAGACCCCTAGGACAGGGGGTATGGGTCTACACTGAAGCTTTCTTT
D gene: -; J gene: TRBJ1-6; V gene: TRBV5-4; CDR3 length: 12; clone size: -; CDR3 protein: CASSFADSPLHF; CDR3 DNA: TGTGCCAGCAGCTTTGCAGATTCACCCCTCCACTTT
D gene: -; J gene: TRBJ1-6; V gene: TRBV4-1; CDR3 length: 19; clone size: -; CDR3 protein: CASSQQSYRSEAYNSPLHF; CDR3 DNA: TGCGCCAGCAGCCAACAATCCTACAGGTCTGAGGCCTATAATTCACCCCTCCACTTT
D gene: TRBD1; J gene: TRBJ1-2; V gene: TRBV6-6; CDR3 length: 15; clone size: -; CDR3 protein: CASSYNGQGGYGYTF; CDR3 DNA: TGTGCCAGCAGTTATAATGGACAGGGCGGCTATGGCTACACCTTC
D gene: TRBD1; J gene: TRBJ2-1; V gene: TRBV4-2; CDR3 length: 18; clone size: -; CDR3 protein: CASSQEDRGPSFYNEQFF; CDR3 DNA: TGTGCCAGCAGCCAAGAGGACAGGGGGCCTTCTTTTTACAATGAGCAGTTCTTC
D gene: TRBD1; J gene: TRBJ1-3; V gene: TRBV19; CDR3 length: 15; clone size: -; CDR3 protein: CASSIQGASGNTIYF; CDR3 DNA: TGTGCCAGTAGTATTCAGGGGGCGAGTGGAAACACCATATATTTT
D gene: TRBD2; J gene: TRBJ2-5; V gene: TRBV5-5; CDR3 length: 18; clone size: -; CDR3 protein: CASSLGTTSGVVTGTQYF; CDR3 DNA: TGTGCCAGCAGCTTGGGGACGACTAGCGGGGTTGTAACTGGGACCCAGTACTTC
D gene: -; J gene: TRBJ1-2; V gene: TRBV18; CDR3 length: 16; clone size: -; CDR3 protein: CASSPDTSQGYYGYTF; CDR3 DNA: TGTGCCAGCTCACCGGACACATCACAGGGATACTATGGCTACACCTTC
D gene: -; J gene: TRBJ2-3; V gene: TRBV30; CDR3 length: 13; clone size: -; CDR3 protein: CAWSPSDPDTQYF; CDR3 DNA: TGTGCCTGGAGTCCCTCAGATCCAGATACGCAGTATTTT
D gene: TRBD2; J gene: TRBJ2-7; V gene: TRBV7-2; CDR3 length: 14; clone size: -; CDR3 protein: CASSLGWGGYEQYF; CDR3 DNA: TGTGCCAGCAGCTTGGGCTGGGGGGGCTACGAGCAGTACTTC
D gene: -; J gene: TRBJ1-5; V gene: TRBV2; CDR3 length: 15; clone size: -; CDR3 protein: CASKSPGTRNQPQHF; CDR3 DNA: TGTGCCAGCAAAAGTCCCGGGACACGGAATCAGCCCCAGCATTTT
D gene: TRBD1; J gene: TRBJ1-1; V gene: TRBV7-9; CDR3 length: 16; clone size: -; CDR3 protein: CASSRGDRGMNTEAFF; CDR3 DNA: TGTGCCAGCAGCCGAGGGGACAGGGGGATGAACACTGAAGCTTTCTTT
D gene: TRBD2; J gene: TRBJ2-5; V gene: TRBV9; CDR3 length: 17; clone size: -; CDR3 protein: CASSVTSGIGYQETQYF; CDR3 DNA: TGTGCCAGCAGCGTAACGAGCGGGATAGGGTACCAAGAGACCCAGTACTTC
D gene: -; J gene: TRBJ1-2; V gene: TRBV30; CDR3 length: 13; clone size: -; CDR3 protein: CAWSVYSHYGYTF; CDR3 DNA: TGTGCCTGGAGTGTTTACAGCCACTATGGCTACACCTTC
D gene: TRBD2; J gene: TRBJ2-3; V gene: TRBV5-1; CDR3 length: 16; clone size: once; CDR3 protein: CASSLGLAEDTDTQYF; CDR3 DNA: TGCGCCAGCAGCTTGGGACTAGCGGAGGACACAGATACGCAGTATTTT
D gene: -; J gene: TRBJ2-7; V gene: TRBV18; CDR3 length: 16; clone size: once; CDR3 protein: CASSPRGSHSPYEQYF; CDR3 DNA: TGTGCCAGCTCACCACGAGGCAGCCATAGTCCCTACGAGCAGTACTTC
D gene: TRBD1; J gene: TRBJ2-1; V gene: TRBV10-3; CDR3 length: 15; clone size: -; CDR3 protein: CAITAPGQGYNEQFF; CDR3 DNA: TGTGCCATCACTGCTCCGGGACAGGGGTACAATGAGCAGTTCTTC
D gene: TRBD1; J gene: TRBJ2-3; V gene: TRBV30; CDR3 length: 14; clone size: -; CDR3 protein: CAWSGTGGTDTQYF; CDR3 DNA: TGTGCCTGGAGCGGGACAGGGGGGACAGATACGCAGTATTTT
D gene: TRBD1; J gene: TRBJ2-7; V gene: TRBV19; CDR3 length: 17; clone size: once; CDR3 protein: CATSPEGARGLLYEQYF; CDR3 DNA: TGTGCCACCTCCCCGGAAGGGGCCAGGGGGCTATTGTACGAGCAGTACTTC
D gene: -; J gene: TRBJ1-1; V gene: TRBV7-9; CDR3 length: 16; clone size: once; CDR3 protein: CASSLEVAPMNTEAFF; CDR3 DNA: TGTGCCAGCAGCTTAGAAGTTGCGCCTATGAACACTGAAGCTTTCTTT
D gene: -; J gene: TRBJ2-1; V gene: TRBV6-5; CDR3 length: 12; clone size: once; CDR3 protein: CASTHGGSEQFF; CDR3 DNA: TGTGCCAGCACCCACGGGGGTTCTGAGCAGTTCTTC
D gene: TRBD2; J gene: TRBJ2-5; V gene: TRBV10-2; CDR3 length: 14; clone size: -; CDR3 protein: CASRLAGGGETQYF; CDR3 DNA: TGCGCCAGTCGACTAGCGGGGGGTGGGGAGACCCAGTACTTC
D gene: -; J gene: TRBJ2-5; V gene: TRBV6-5; CDR3 length: 12; clone size: -; CDR3 protein: CASNDRLETQYF; CDR3 DNA: TGTGCCAGCAACGACAGGTTGGAGACCCAGTACTTC
D gene: -; J gene: TRBJ2-5; V gene: TRBV2; CDR3 length: 16; clone size: -; CDR3 protein: CASRDRTGTLVETQYF; CDR3 DNA: TGTGCCAGCAGGGACCGAACAGGGACCCTCGTGGAGACCCAGTACTTC
D gene: -; J gene: TRBJ1-4; V gene: TRBV18; CDR3 length: 15; clone size: -; CDR3 protein: CASSPRGPLNEKLFF; CDR3 DNA: TGTGCCAGCTCACCCAGGGGCCCACTTAATGAAAAACTGTTTTTT
D gene: -; J gene: TRBJ1-2; V gene: TRBV13; CDR3 length: 15; clone size: -; CDR3 protein: CASSPTVGVNYGYTF; CDR3 DNA: TGTGCCAGCAGCCCGACTGTGGGTGTTAACTATGGCTACACCTTC
D gene: -; J gene: TRBJ1-5; V gene: TRBV6-1; CDR3 length: 14; clone size: -; CDR3 protein: CASSDPGTNQPQHF; CDR3 DNA: TGTGCCAGCAGTGACCCCGGGACAAATCAGCCCCAGCATTTT
D gene: TRBD1; J gene: TRBJ1-6; V gene: TRBV6-5; CDR3 length: 14; clone size: many; CDR3 protein: CASSLTGPRSPLHF; CDR3 DNA: TGTGCCAGCAGCCTGACAGGGCCAAGGTCACCCCTCCACTTT
D gene: TRBD1; J gene: TRBJ1-5; V gene: TRBV28; CDR3 length: 16; clone size: -; CDR3 protein: CASSPTWTGGGQPQHF; CDR3 DNA: TGTGCCAGCAGTCCCACCTGGACAGGGGGCGGTCAGCCCCAGCATTTT
D gene: -; J gene: TRBJ1-5; V gene: TRBV10-3; CDR3 length: 17; clone size: -; CDR3 protein: CAISESFRARGNQPQHF; CDR3 DNA: TGTGCCATCAGTGAGAGCTTCAGGGCTAGGGGCAATCAGCCCCAGCATTTT
D gene: -; J gene: TRBJ1-1; V gene: TRBV7-2; CDR3 length: 16; clone size: -; CDR3 protein: CASSLKGLEGDTEAFF; CDR3 DNA: TGTGCCAGCAGCTTAAAAGGGCTGGAGGGCGACACTGAAGCTTTCTTT
D gene: -; J gene: TRBJ2-3; V gene: TRBV19; CDR3 length: 12; clone size: -; CDR3 protein: CASSMWRDTQYF; CDR3 DNA: TGTGCCAGTAGTATGTGGCGGGACACGCAGTATTTT